This T cell receptor beta chain was captured in a study of vaccination effects on CD4 cells after COVID-19. The data were produced by immunoSEQ multiplex PCR, yet TCRdb's version contains in-frame clones alone and is incomplete. The data show approximately 28,000 clones, with roughly 74% seen just once and 15% to 20% held by the top ten. V lost 2 bases, J lost 3 bases, and 22 bases lay in between. Germline-derived CDR1 and CDR2 are LGHNT and FRNRAP. The CDR3 is 18 residues long. Antigen-specific CD4+ T cells were first expanded with viral peptide pools by the ViraFEST assay and only then sequenced. Following a roughly 11-day culture, CD4+ T cells were purified. According to PCR results, the person was infected with SARS-CoV-2 between March and December 2020. Details on this clone: Its antigen is currently unknown.

Material: CD4+ T cells from PBMCs cultured with HCoV-NL63 spike peptides, obtained before COVID-19 vaccination. The rearrangement joins TRBV12-5 to TRBJ1-1; D unclear. This sequence was found in a human donor who had a prior SARS-CoV-2 infection. The CDR3 reads CASGLSSPAQRHDTEAFF. Written as DNA, the CDR3 is TGTGCTAGTGGTTTGTCCTCTCCAGCCCAGAGACACGACACTGAAGCTTTCTTT.